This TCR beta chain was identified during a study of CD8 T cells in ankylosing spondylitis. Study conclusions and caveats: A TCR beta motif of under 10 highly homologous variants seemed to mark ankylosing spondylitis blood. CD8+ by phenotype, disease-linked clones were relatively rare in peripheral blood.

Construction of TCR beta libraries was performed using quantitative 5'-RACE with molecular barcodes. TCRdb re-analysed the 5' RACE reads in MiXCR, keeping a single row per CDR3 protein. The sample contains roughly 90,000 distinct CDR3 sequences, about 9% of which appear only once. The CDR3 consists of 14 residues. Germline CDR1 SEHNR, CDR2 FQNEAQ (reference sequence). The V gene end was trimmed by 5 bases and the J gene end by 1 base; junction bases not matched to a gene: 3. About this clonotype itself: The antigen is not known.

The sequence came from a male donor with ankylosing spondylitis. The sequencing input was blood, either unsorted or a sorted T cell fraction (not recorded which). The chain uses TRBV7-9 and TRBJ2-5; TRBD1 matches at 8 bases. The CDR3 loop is CASSPGTGQETQYF. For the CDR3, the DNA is TGTGCCAGCAGCCCCGGGACAGGCCAAGAGACCCAGTACTTC.